A single sample gave rise to the 17 T cell receptor beta chains below, sequenced in a study of T cell clones after liver transplantation. Clones were sequenced by immunoSEQ multiplex PCR, and TCRdb holds only the in-frame ones, with some missing. The sample records fewer than 70,000 clones, 70% to 75% being singletons. Specimen: CD4+ T cells from blood, collected before liver transplant. The receptor set was obtained from a human donor who received a liver transplant.

This chain connects TRBV27 to TRBJ1-2; 9 bases line up with TRBD1. The germline V gene encodes CDR1 MNHEY and CDR2 SMNVEV (reference sequence). The CDR3 runs to 13 residues. J was trimmed by 7 bases and V by 8 bases; bases with no gene match: 8. CDR3 loop: CASRRTGDTGYTF. Here the CDR3 DNA reads TGTGCCAGCCGCCGGACAGGGGACACTGGCTACACCTTC.

The chain recombines TRBV28 with TRBJ1-2; D perhaps matches TRBD1 (6 bases). Germline V gene data show CDR1 as MDHEN and CDR2 as SYDVKM. V gave up 2 bases and J gave up 8 bases, with 15 bases separating them. The CDR3 is 14 amino acids. The DNA of the CDR3 is TGTGCCAGCAGTTTAGGTATCGGGGGGCTAGGCTACACCTTC. Its protein is CASSLGIGGLGYTF.

The chain uses TRBV29-1 and TRBJ2-1; 12 bases line up with TRBD2. Germline V gene data show CDR1 as SQVTM and CDR2 as ANQGSEA. CDR3 length equals 13 residues. The junction had 6 bases not matched to a gene; V was cut back by 6 bases and J by 9 bases. CDR3 bases: TGCAGCGTACGACTAGCGGGGGAGGGTGAGCAGTTCTTC. The encoded protein is CSVRLAGEGEQFF.

The chain is built from TRBV2 and TRBJ1-5; 9 bases line up with TRBD1. The CDR3 spans 15 residues. V gave up 3 bases and J gave up 6 bases; unmatched junction bases: 6. Germline CDR1 and CDR2: SNHLY and FYNNEI. Here the CDR3 DNA reads TGTGCCAGCAGTGAGGGGACAGGGAGTGGTCAGCCCCAGCATTTT. The encoded protein is CASSEGTGSGQPQHF.

This chain connects TRBV28 to TRBJ1-3; tentatively, D is TRBD1 (6 bases). The CDR3 has 16 amino acids. Trimming took 2 bases from V and 0 from J, leaving 11 bases between them. Looked up from germline, CDR1 is MDHEN and CDR2 is SYDVKM. CDR3 DNA sequence: TGTGCCAGCAGTTTAGGGGGCGTTCTCTCTGGAAACACCATATATTTT. It encodes CASSLGGVLSGNTIYF.

In its sample, this clone was seen once. This chain links TRBV7-9 with TRBJ1-1; D possibly corresponds to TRBD1 (5 bases). Germline V gives CDR1 SEHNR, CDR2 FQNEAQ (reference sequence). This CDR3 comprises 13 residues. The V and J ends lost 3 bases and 7 bases respectively, with 12 bases between them. The CDR3 DNA follows: TGTGCCAGCAGCTTCGGGGCGGGAGGTGAAGCTTTCTTT. This translates into CASSFGAGGEAFF.

This clone has a count of ten or more. V gene TRBV28 combines with J gene TRBJ2-7; 11 bases fit TRBD1. V shed 5 bases and J 3 bases; nucleotides not matched to a gene: 6. From germline, CDR1 is MDHEN and CDR2 SYDVKM. CDR3 length: 15 amino acids. The CDR3 nucleotides are TGTGCCAGCAGTAATACCGGGACAGGGGGCTACGAGCAGTACTTC. It yields the protein CASSNTGTGGYEQYF.

The V call is TRBV5-1, the J call TRBJ2-3; 8 nucleotides line up with TRBD1. V was pared by 3 bases and J by 1 base, with 4 bases of the junction left unmatched. CDR3 length: 15 residues. Germline loops: CDR1 SGHRS, CDR2 YFSETQ. The CDR3 DNA reads as TGCGCCAGCAGCTGGGGGACAGGCGGCACAGATACGCAGTATTTT. It encodes CASSWGTGGTDTQYF.

The rearrangement uses TRBV7-3 and TRBJ2-5; 8 bases match TRBD1. CDR3 length: 13 residues. The trim removed 5 bases at V and 5 bases at J, leaving 4 bases unmatched. Germline assignment: CDR1 SGHTA and CDR2 FQGTGA. The DNA for the CDR3 is TGTGCCAGCAGCCAAGACAGGGGCGAGACCCAGTACTTC. Translating gives CASSQDRGETQYF.

This chain joins TRBV19 and TRBJ1-2; 7 bases agree with TRBD1. Germline CDR1 is LNHDA and CDR2 is SQIVND (reference sequence). Trimming cost V 2 bases and J 6 bases; bases outside gene matches: 6. The CDR3 spans 14 residues. CDR3 sequence: CASSIITGEHGYTF. CDR3 in DNA: TGTGCCAGTAGTATAATTACAGGGGAGCATGGCTACACCTTC.

This clone was counted a few times. The J gene is TRBJ2-2, the V gene TRBV5-1; no clear D gene. V was shortened by 3 bases and J by 1 base, with 10 bases between the two germline ends. There are 15 residues in the CDR3. Germline CDR1 reads SGHRS; CDR2 reads YFSETQ. This CDR3 reads CASSWASRNTGELFF. The CDR3 DNA follows: TGCGCCAGCAGCTGGGCCTCACGGAACACCGGGGAGCTGTTTTTT.

The V and J genes are TRBV6-1 and TRBJ1-2; 7 bases line up with TRBD1. The CDR3 runs to 15 residues. Looked up from germline, CDR1 is MNHNS and CDR2 is SASEGT. With 0 bases clipped from V and 4 bases from J, the junction kept 5 bases outside the gene matches. CDR3 loop: CASSEARDRVYGYTF. Written as DNA, the CDR3 is TGTGCCAGCAGTGAAGCTAGAGACAGGGTCTATGGCTACACCTTC.

The J gene is TRBJ2-2, the V gene TRBV9; D call uncertain. CDR1 SGDLS and CDR2 YYNGEE come from the germline V gene. CDR3 length equals 17 residues. The V gene lost 4 bases and the J gene lost 0 bases, with 16 bases spanning the gap. The DNA for the CDR3 is TGTGCCAGCAGCCTTAGCTCCTCGTCCTCGAACACCGGGGAGCTGTTTTTT. Translated: CASSLSSSSSNTGELFF.

The genes are TRBV7-3 and TRBJ1-1; 9 bases are a match to TRBD1. Germline-derived CDR1 and CDR2 are SGHTA and FQGTGA. The CDR3 contains 17 residues. V lost 5 bases, J lost 4 bases, and 14 bases stayed unmatched. As DNA, the CDR3 is TGTGCCAGCAGCGACACAGGGGGCAAGAGCAGGGGCACTGAAGCTTTCTTT. Encoded protein: CASSDTGGKSRGTEAFF.

V gene TRBV5-1 combines with J gene TRBJ2-7, with 9 bases matching TRBD1. Germline trimming cut 4 bases from V and 3 bases from J; bases unmatched to any gene: 2. This CDR3 spans 13 amino acids. CDR1 and CDR2 (germline): SGHRS, YFSETQ. As DNA, the CDR3 is TGCGCCAGCAGCACGGGACAGGGCTACGAGCAGTACTTC. This sequence encodes CASSTGQGYEQYF. Supplemented by reference TRBV5-1 and TRBJ2-7, the full variable domain reads KAGVTQTPRYLIKTRGQQVTLSCSPISGHRSVSWYQQTPGQGLQFLFEYFSETQRNKGNFPGRFSGRQFSNSRSEMNVSTLELGDSALYLCASSTGQGYEQYFGPGTRLTVT.

The chain recombines TRBV28 with TRBJ1-3, with 7 bases that match TRBD1. There are 15 residues in the CDR3. Germline V gives CDR1 MDHEN, CDR2 SYDVKM. Trimming removed 6 bases from V and 0 bases from J; junction bases left unmatched: 5. CDR3 sequence: CASSPGQVSGNTIYF. The CDR3 DNA follows: TGTGCCAGCAGCCCTGGACAGGTCTCTGGAAACACCATATATTTT.

V gene TRBV10-1 combines with J gene TRBJ1-2; D might be TRBD1 (6 bases). From germline, CDR1 is WNHNN and CDR2 SYGVQD (reference sequence). V was cut by 0 bases and J by 9 bases, with 17 bases left in between. CDR3 size: 15 residues. In DNA, the CDR3 is TGCGCCAGCAGTGAGTCGTGGAGGACAGATAAAAGCTACACCTTC. It is translated as CASSESWRTDKSYTF.